Given below is one T cell receptor beta chain in context. These data are taken from a study of T cells expressing NK-cell markers. CDR3 length: 16 amino acids. Germline CDR1 and CDR2: LGHNA and YNFKEQ. TCR beta cDNA was generated via 5'RACE template switching incorporating UMIs. TCRdb reprocessed the 5' RACE reads and keeps a single row for each CDR3 protein, giving no DNA. The sample has about 150,000 distinct CDR3 sequences. V and J are TRBV4-2 and TRBJ2-2; no DNA is available, so the TRBD1 call from TCRdb remains unchecked. Input material: blood T cells: a sorted CD56 or NKG2C T cell subset, CD4+ or CD8+ T cells, or bulk PBMC T cells (not recorded which). The TCR was taken from a man aged 18-75 years in good health. This CDR3 reads CASSQDGGLNTGELFF.